These 8 T cell receptor beta chains were all obtained from the same sample, sequenced in a study of technical replicates of blood from several donors. Sequenced by immunoSEQ multiplex PCR; TCRdb stores in-frame clones only, minus some. The table shows about 75,000 clones, with roughly nine tenths occurring only once. What was sequenced was T cells isolated from PBMCs. These TCRs come from a human donor in good health.

This clone was observed a handful of times. The V call is TRBV29-1, the J call TRBJ1-1; D is uncertain. Germline CDR1 is SQVTM and CDR2 is ANQGSEA. Between the trimmed V and J ends, which lost 1 base and 8 bases, there was a span of 14 bases. This CDR3 spans 13 amino acids. CDR3 DNA sequence: TGCAGCGTTGAAGGGACGACTAGAATCGAAGCTTTCTTT. This codes for CSVEGTTRIEAFF.

The rearrangement links TRBV25-1 to TRBJ2-1; D is unclear. Trimming shortened V by 3 bases and J by 2 bases, and 14 bases separated the two germline ends. The CDR3 runs 16 residues. Per germline, CDR1 MGHDK and CDR2 SYGVNS. This chain's CDR3 is CASSDYTRAPYNEQFF. CDR3 nucleotide sequence: TGTGCCAGCAGTGATTATACCCGAGCTCCCTACAATGAGCAGTTCTTC.

The chain carries TRBV7-8 and TRBJ1-5; D unresolved. Germline loops: CDR1 SGHVS, CDR2 FQNEAQ. The CDR3 is made up of 14 amino acids. V lost 1 base and J lost 5, with 9 bases in between. CDR3 sequence reads: CASSLVTADQPQHF. CDR3 sequence (DNA): TGTGCCAGCAGCTTAGTAACAGCTGATCAGCCCCAGCATTTT.

The chain combines TRBV2 with TRBJ2-7, with D perhaps TRBD1 (6 bases). The CDR3 has 14 amino acids. Trimming took 6 bases from V and 0 from J, leaving 12 bases between them. Germline V lookup: CDR1 SNHLY, CDR2 FYNNEI. CDR3 DNA sequence: TGTGCCAGCAGGTACAGGGATAGCTCCTACGAGCAGTACTTC. Translating gives CASRYRDSSYEQYF.

V and J are TRBV7-2 and TRBJ1-5; 8 bases align to TRBD1. V trimming: 4 bases; J trimming: 4 bases; junction bases outside the gene matches: 6. CDR3 size: 15 residues. Per the germline V gene, CDR1 is SGHTA and CDR2 is FQGNSA. In DNA, the CDR3 is TGTGCCAGCAGCTCTGGGACAGGCCAAAATCAGCCCCAGCATTTT. This translates into CASSSGTGQNQPQHF. The full variable domain, rest sourced from reference TRBV7-2 and TRBJ1-5, is GAGVSQSPSNKVTEKGKDVELRCDPISGHTALYWYRQSLGQGLEFLIYFQGNSAPDKSGLPSDRFSAERTGGSVSTLTIQRTQQEDSAVYLCASSSGTGQNQPQHFGDGTRLSIL.

V usage is TRBV27 and J usage is TRBJ2-7; TRBD2 is a possible D gene (7 bases). This CDR3 region has 14 residues. In germline, CDR1 is MNHEY, CDR2 SMNVEV (reference sequence). Trimming left V 2 bases short and J 5 bases short, with 13 bases between. CDR3 sequence (DNA): TGTGCCAGCAGTTTAGGGGGGGCCGGGCACGAGCAGTACTTC. Translation: CASSLGGAGHEQYF.

The chain couples TRBV11-2 to TRBJ1-5; D might be TRBD1 (6 bases). Germline CDR1 reads SGHAT; CDR2 reads FQNNGV. CDR3 length: 17 amino acids. Deletions cut 1 base from V and 6 bases from J, with 19 bases between. The CDR3 DNA sequence: TGTGCCAGCAGCTTAGGGTCTTACAGGGTAGGAACTCAGCCCCAGCATTTT. As protein: CASSLGSYRVGTQPQHF.

This sequence joins TRBV4-1 and TRBJ2-3; 9 bases agree with TRBD2. The J segment lost 5 bases and the V segment lost 3 bases, leaving 6 bases of the junction unmatched. Germline V lookup: CDR1 MGHRA, CDR2 YSYEKL. CDR3 length equals 15 residues. As DNA, the CDR3 is TGCGCCAGCAGCCATTTAGCGGGAGTCAAAGATACGCAGTATTTT. Protein: CASSHLAGVKDTQYF.